This T cell receptor beta chain was recovered during a study of T cell repertoires in cytomegalovirus infection. On the study more broadly: Indicated by public TCR beta signatures were CMV infection and matching HLA type. Findings of the study overall: The ex vivo response was dominated by HLA-C-restricted CMV-specific TCR beta clonotypes. Using cumulative public TCR beta family frequency, the authors identified those who carried CMV together with the relevant HLA.

TCRdb ran MiXCR on the reads and lists one entry per CDR3 protein. The repertoire consists of under 800,000 distinct CDR3 sequences, with approximately 25% occurring once and the leading ten covering 6.5% to 10%. The CDR3 totals 13 residues. V lost 8 bases to trimming and J lost 2 bases; unmatched junction nucleotides: 8. Germline lookup yields CDR1 SQVTM and CDR2 ANQGSEA. Regarding this clonotype: Its specificity is not known.

Sample: CD8+ T cells from PBMCs. This sequence joins TRBV29-1 and TRBJ2-5, with TRBD2 matching 7 bases. The clonotype was recovered from a human donor in good health (CMV status not recorded). Some clones in this sample may be carry-over from other donors' samples. CDR3 in DNA: TGCAGCCTCCGGTACGGGGGGCAAGAGACCCAGTACTTC. It specifies CSLRYGGQETQYF.